The 8 T cell receptor beta chains reported below all come from one sample, sequenced in a study of OX40 agonist ivuxolimab in advanced cancers. Assay used: immunoSEQ multiplex PCR; TCRdb lists only in-frame clones, some missing. The sample holds about 35,000 clones, nearly 85% seen once. The sample consisted of CD4+ or CD8+ T cells sorted from blood, taken in a trial of the OX40 agonist ivuxolimab. These receptors were taken from an adult with an advanced solid tumor such as melanoma, head and neck, liver or kidney cancer.

Only a few counts were recorded for this clone. The V and J genes are TRBV7-6 and TRBJ2-5; D is unresolved. The CDR3 covers 16 residues. Deletions cut 4 bases from V and 2 bases from J, with 17 bases between. Germline lookup yields CDR1 SGHVS and CDR2 FNYEAQ. DNA of the CDR3: TGTGCCAGCAGCTCAGCCCCCGATCCAAAACAAGAGACCCAGTACTTC. Amino acids: CASSSAPDPKQETQYF.

This clone was counted only a few times. The CDR3: CATSLGGSGELFF. CDR3 nucleotide sequence: TGTGCCACTTCCCTTGGGGGATCCGGGGAGCTGTTTTTT. The chain recombines TRBV14 with TRBJ2-2; D may be TRBD1 or TRBD2 (5 bases each). The V gene's germline CDR1 is SGHDN and CDR2 FVKESK. CDR3 length: 13 residues. V lost 10 bases, J lost 6 bases, and 15 bases lay in between.

The chain employs TRBV27 and TRBJ1-1; 7 bases are shared with TRBD1. Germline CDR1 reads MNHEY; CDR2 reads SMNVEV (reference sequence). The CDR3 is 16 residues long. The trim removed 0 bases at V and 5 bases at J, leaving 9 bases unmatched. CDR3 DNA sequence: TGTGCCAGCAGTTTATCCTCTCGACAGGGTTGGACTGAAGCTTTCTTT. It yields the protein CASSLSSRQGWTEAFF.

The CDR3 reads CASNELNQETQYF. The CDR3 DNA reads as TGTGCCAGCAACGAGCTTAACCAAGAGACCCAGTACTTC. This chain connects TRBV6-5 to TRBJ2-5; D ambiguous. Germline lookup yields CDR1 MNHEY and CDR2 SVGAGI. This CDR3 contains 13 residues. Between the trimmed V and J ends, which lost 7 bases and 0 bases, there was a span of 9 bases.

The rearrangement joins TRBV5-1 to TRBJ2-3; D unclear. The V end was cut by 4 bases, the J end by 1 base, with 1 base between. Per the germline V gene, CDR1 is SGHRS and CDR2 is YFSETQ. This CDR3 has 11 amino acids. CDR3 sequence (DNA): TGCGCCAGCAGCCGCACAGATACGCAGTATTTT. This codes for CASSRTDTQYF.

The V and J genes are TRBV4-1 and TRBJ2-7, with D unresolved. The germline CDR1 and CDR2 sequences are MGHRA and YSYEKL. Trimming left V 1 base short and J 0 bases short, with 10 bases between. The CDR3 has 15 amino acids. CDR3 in amino acids: CASSQASFSSYEQYF. In DNA, the CDR3 is TGCGCCAGCAGCCAAGCAAGCTTTAGCTCCTACGAGCAGTACTTC.

V usage is TRBV27 and J usage is TRBJ1-5; possible D gene TRBD1, 5 bases. V gave up 2 bases and J gave up 4 bases, with 9 bases separating them. The CDR3 has 14 amino acids. CDR1 and CDR2 from the germline V gene are MNHEY and SMNVEV (reference sequence). CDR3 coding DNA: TGTGCCAGCAGTTTACAGGGAACTAATCAGCCCCAGCATTTT. Translation gives CASSLQGTNQPQHF.

The rearrangement joins TRBV7-2 to TRBJ2-1; TRBD2 agrees at 8 bases. Unmatched junction bases numbered 8, after V lost 3 bases and J lost 7 bases. Germline V gives CDR1 SGHTA, CDR2 FQGNSA. The CDR3 is 15 residues long. The CDR3 DNA sequence: TGTGCCAGCAGCTTTTCGGGACTAGTCTCTAATGAGCAGTTCTTC. Protein: CASSFSGLVSNEQFF.